These 21 T cell receptor beta chains were sequenced from one sample in a study of T cells after yellow fever vaccination. TCRdb re-derived calls from the 5' RACE reads in MiXCR, one entry per CDR3 protein. The data show roughly 240,000 distinct CDR3 sequences, around 6.7% seen once. Sequenced here: CD4+ T cells sorted from PBMCs, sampled on the day of the yellow fever booster vaccination. The receptors shown here come from a man aged 30 to 45 who received the YFV17D yellow fever vaccine.

This clonotype was seen at least ten times. The gene calls are TRBV5-6 and TRBJ2-3, with D unresolved. The ends were cut back, 2 bases at V and 4 bases at J, with 17 bases in the middle. Per the germline V gene, CDR1 is SGHDT and CDR2 is YYEEEE. This CDR3 comprises 16 residues. CDR3 nucleotide sequence: TGTGCCAGCAGCTTACCTTCTCTAGTCAGCGCAGATACGCAGTATTTT. As protein: CASSLPSLVSADTQYF.

The chain couples TRBV27 to TRBJ2-7; 8 nucleotides match TRBD1. The CDR3 is made up of 14 amino acids. J lost 7 bases, V lost 8 bases, and 13 bases had no gene match. Germline V gene lookup returns CDR1 MNHEY and CDR2 SMNVEV (reference sequence). The DNA of the CDR3 is TGTGCCAGCTGGTCCCTCCAGGGGGCGAGGGAGCAGTACTTC. As protein: CASWSLQGAREQYF.

In its sample, this clonotype was seen a few times. This chain uses TRBV6-5 with TRBJ1-1, with D maybe TRBD1 (5 bases). The CDR3 runs 14 residues. Germline-derived CDR1 and CDR2 are MNHEY and SVGAGI. V was clipped by 6 bases and J by 0 bases, with 11 bases between them. The CDR3 region is CASRPGLMNTEAFF. CDR3 nucleotides: TGTGCCAGCAGGCCGGGACTCATGAACACTGAAGCTTTCTTT.

This clonotype was counted between two and nine times. This rearrangement joins TRBV5-1 to TRBJ2-3; D remains unclear. Trimming took off 0 bases at V and 2 bases at J, with 10 bases between the two ends. The CDR3 runs to 15 residues. The germline CDR1 and CDR2 sequences are SGHRS and YFSETQ. The CDR3 DNA reads as TGCGCCAGCAGCTTGGCCATGATACACACAGATACGCAGTATTTT. This translates into CASSLAMIHTDTQYF.

A note on this clonotype: A much larger clone sits a single nucleotide away, making a read error possible. The rearrangement joins TRBV2 to TRBJ2-3; a weak D match, TRBD1 (5 bases). The CDR3 totals 14 residues. The germline V gene encodes CDR1 SNHLY and CDR2 FYNNEI. Between the trimmed V and J ends, which lost 7 bases and 6 bases, there was a span of 17 bases. The CDR3 region is CASKADMNRDTQYF. In DNA form, the CDR3 reads TGTGCCAGCAAGGCGGACATGAATCGGGATACGCAGTATTTT.

This clonotype was detected a few times. The CDR3 region has the DNA TGCAGTGCTAGAGGGACTAGCGGGAACAATGAGCAGTTCTTC. As protein: CSARGTSGNNEQFF. The chain joins TRBV20-1 to TRBJ2-1, with TRBD2 matching over 12 bases. J gave up 5 bases and V 1 base, and 0 bases lay outside the gene matches. The CDR3 has 14 amino acids. Germline values: CDR1 DFQATT, CDR2 SNEGSKA (reference sequence).

V usage is TRBV11-1 and J usage is TRBJ2-1; 7 bases line up with TRBD1. The CDR3 totals 18 residues. The ends lost 4 bases at V and 4 bases at J; junction bases unmatched: 16. The germline V gene has CDR1 SGHAT and CDR2 FQDESV (reference sequence). The CDR3 nucleotides are TGTGCCAGCAGCTCGTGGGGGCAGGGGGTAAAGCTTTACAATGAGCAGTTCTTC. Amino acids: CASSSWGQGVKLYNEQFF. Supplemented by reference TRBV11-1 and TRBJ2-1, the full variable domain reads EAEVAQSPRYKITEKSQAVAFWCDPISGHATLYWYRQILGQGPELLVQFQDESVVDDSQLPKDRFSAERLKGVDSTLKIQPAELGDSAMYLCASSSWGQGVKLYNEQFFGPGTRLTVL.

This clonotype came up many times. The gene calls are TRBV25-1 and TRBJ2-3; D is ambiguous. V was trimmed by 2 bases and J by 6 bases, leaving 9 bases between them. The CDR3 has 13 residues. Germline CDR1 reads MGHDK; CDR2 reads SYGVNS. The CDR3 sequence: CASSESGLDTQYF. DNA for the CDR3: TGTGCCAGCAGTGAAAGTGGTCTGGATACGCAGTATTTT.

A single count supports this clonotype. The CDR3 region is CASSLEGQGAGEQYF. Here the CDR3 DNA reads TGTGCCAGCAGCTTGGAGGGACAGGGGGCCGGCGAGCAGTACTTC. The chain has TRBV5-4 and TRBJ2-7, with 12 nucleotides matching TRBD1. Unmatched junction bases numbered 4, after V lost 0 bases and J lost 6 bases. Per germline, CDR1 SGHNT and CDR2 YYREEE (reference sequence). The CDR3 contains 15 residues. The whole variable domain, filled in from reference TRBV5-4 and TRBJ2-7, reads ETGVTQSPTHLIKTRGQQVTLRCSSQSGHNTVSWYQQALGQGPQFIFQYYREEENGRGNFPPRFSGLQFPNYSSELNVNALELDDSALYLCASSLEGQGAGEQYFGPGTRLTVT.

The chain employs TRBV20-1 and TRBJ2-7; the D gene is possibly TRBD2 (7 bases). V was pared by 6 bases and J by 2 bases, with 20 bases between. The CDR3 has 15 amino acids. Per the germline V gene, CDR1 is DFQATT and CDR2 is SNEGSKA (reference sequence). The CDR3 sequence: CSAPPGRGGAYEQYF. DNA of the CDR3: TGCAGTGCCCCCCCGGGGAGGGGGGGGGCCTACGAGCAGTACTTC.

This clonotype was recorded at least ten times. V usage is TRBV7-3 and J usage is TRBJ2-3; possible D gene TRBD2, 5 bases. V was pared by 6 bases and J by 1 base, with 17 bases between. The CDR3 spans 16 residues. Germline CDR1 SGHTA, CDR2 FQGTGA. CDR3 in DNA: TGTGCCAGCAGTTCAGCCCGGGGTTCCGGCACAGATACGCAGTATTTT. Amino acids: CASSSARGSGTDTQYF.

This clonotype appeared a few times. This chain uses TRBV19 with TRBJ2-1, with D tentatively TRBD2 (5 bases). V lost 10 bases, J lost 0 bases, and 13 bases lay in between. Germline V gene lookup returns CDR1 LNHDA and CDR2 SQIVND (reference sequence). The CDR3 extends over 14 amino acids. Written as DNA, the CDR3 is TGTGCCACCACCCGTGGGAGCTCCTACAATGAGCAGTTCTTC. Protein sequence: CATTRGSSYNEQFF.

The J gene is TRBJ1-4, the V gene TRBV18, with TRBD1 matching over 7 bases. From germline, CDR1 is KGHSH and CDR2 LQKENI. The CDR3 runs 17 residues. The trim removed 1 base at V and 4 bases at J, leaving 9 bases unmatched. The CDR3 protein is CASSPLGPGQFNEKLFF. The DNA of the CDR3 is TGTGCCAGCTCACCACTAGGTCCGGGACAGTTTAATGAAAAACTGTTTTTT.

This clonotype was observed many times. The chain combines TRBV7-2 with TRBJ2-2; TRBD2 matches 10 bases. V trimming: 1 base; J trimming: 7 bases; junction bases outside the gene matches: 6. The germline V gene encodes CDR1 SGHTA and CDR2 FQGNSA. CDR3 length: 16 residues. The CDR3 here is CASSLVASGSSGELFF. The DNA of the CDR3 is TGTGCCAGCAGCTTAGTGGCTAGCGGGAGCAGCGGGGAGCTGTTTTTT.

The V and J genes are TRBV5-6 and TRBJ2-5, with TRBD2 matching over 7 bases. Germline V CDR1 and CDR2: SGHDT, YYEEEE. The CDR3 runs to 15 residues. Losses at the gene ends were 0 bases for V and 5 bases for J; bases not matched to a gene: 7. In DNA form, the CDR3 reads TGTGCCAGCAGCTTGGTGCCGACTAGCACGGAGACCCAGTACTTC. Translated, it gives CASSLVPTSTETQYF. The whole variable domain, remainder taken from reference TRBV5-6 and TRBJ2-5, is DAGVTQSPTHLIKTRGQQVTLRCSPKSGHDTVSWYQQALGQGPQFIFQYYEEEERQRGNFPDRFSGHQFPNYSSELNVNALLLGDSALYLCASSLVPTSTETQYFGPGTRLLVL.

The chain has TRBV18 and TRBJ1-5; D not resolved. Trimming cost V 0 bases and J 4 bases, with 13 bases left between them. In germline, CDR1 is KGHSH, CDR2 LQKENI. The CDR3 runs to 16 residues. The CDR3 loop reads CASSPPGSRGNQPQHF. The CDR3 nucleotides read TGTGCCAGCTCACCACCAGGGTCTCGAGGGAATCAGCCCCAGCATTTT.

This clonotype was seen only a few times. This chain uses TRBV29-1 with TRBJ1-1, with D possibly TRBD1 on 6 matching bases. Looked up from germline, CDR1 is SQVTM and CDR2 is ANQGSEA. The CDR3 covers 13 residues. Deletions cut 7 bases from V and 0 bases from J, with 12 bases between. The CDR3 sequence: CSAGGAVNTEAFF. The CDR3 DNA is TGCAGCGCTGGGGGGGCCGTGAACACTGAAGCTTTCTTT.

This clonotype turned up a few times. This chain joins TRBV10-1 and TRBJ2-5, with TRBD2 matching over 10 bases. The trim removed 4 bases at V and 4 bases at J, leaving 6 bases unmatched. The CDR3 has 15 amino acids. Germline CDR1 is WNHNN and CDR2 is SYGVQD (reference sequence). CDR3 in DNA: TGCGCCAGCAGTGGGGGACTAGCGTCGGGAGAGACCCAGTACTTC. Protein: CASSGGLASGETQYF.

Many counts were recorded for this clonotype. CDR3 sequence reads: CASSFSGSRAQYF. CDR3 DNA: TGTGCCAGCAGCTTCTCGGGGTCCCGGGCCCAGTACTTC. V gene TRBV7-9 combines with J gene TRBJ2-5, with a weak D call TRBD2 (5 bases). V was trimmed by 3 bases and J by 9 bases, leaving 14 bases between them. Germline V lookup: CDR1 SEHNR, CDR2 FQNEAQ (reference sequence). This CDR3 contains 13 residues.

This clonotype was recorded at least ten times. This chain uses TRBV10-3 with TRBJ2-7; D not certain. V lost 3 bases and J lost 2, with 8 bases in between. Germline V gene sequence: CDR1 ENHRY, CDR2 SYGVKD. The CDR3 is 13 residues long. The CDR3 DNA follows: TGTGCCATCAGTGATTTAACTGCCTACGAGCAGTACTTC. Its translation: CAISDLTAYEQYF.

The gene calls are TRBV7-8 and TRBJ2-2, with 7 bases identical to TRBD1. CDR1 and CDR2 from the germline V gene are SGHVS and FQNEAQ. This CDR3 comprises 15 residues. V lost 5 bases to trimming and J lost 5 bases; unmatched junction nucleotides: 8. The CDR3 region has the DNA TGTGCCAGCAGCCAGACAGGGTCGGGTACCGGGGAGCTGTTTTTT. It translates to CASSQTGSGTGELFF.